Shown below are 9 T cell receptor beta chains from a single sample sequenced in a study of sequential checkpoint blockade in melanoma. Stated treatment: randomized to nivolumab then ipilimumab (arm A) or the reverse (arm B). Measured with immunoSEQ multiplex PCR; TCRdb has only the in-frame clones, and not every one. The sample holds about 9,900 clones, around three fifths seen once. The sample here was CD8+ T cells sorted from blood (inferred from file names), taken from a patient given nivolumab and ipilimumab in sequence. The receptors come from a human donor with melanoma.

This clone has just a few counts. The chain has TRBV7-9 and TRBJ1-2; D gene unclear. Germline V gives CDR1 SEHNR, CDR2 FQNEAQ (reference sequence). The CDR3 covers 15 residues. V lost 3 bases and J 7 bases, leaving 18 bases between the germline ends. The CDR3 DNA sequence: TGTGCCAGCAGCTTCAAAGGGCCTGCAGAGGGTGGCTACACCTTC. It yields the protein CASSFKGPAEGGYTF.

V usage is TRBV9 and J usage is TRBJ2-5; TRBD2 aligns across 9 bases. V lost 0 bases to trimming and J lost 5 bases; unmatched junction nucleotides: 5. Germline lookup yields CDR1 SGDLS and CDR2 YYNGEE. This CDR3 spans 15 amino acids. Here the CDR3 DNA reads TGTGCCAGCAGCGTAGAAGCGGGGGGCTGGGAGACCCAGTACTTC. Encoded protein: CASSVEAGGWETQYF.

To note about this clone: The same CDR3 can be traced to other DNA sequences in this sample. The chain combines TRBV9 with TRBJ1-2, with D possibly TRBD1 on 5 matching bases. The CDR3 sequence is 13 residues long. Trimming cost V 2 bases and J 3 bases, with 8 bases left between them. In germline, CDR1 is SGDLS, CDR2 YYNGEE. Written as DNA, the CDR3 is TGTGCCAGCAGCGTGGGGGGAGACTATGGCTACACCTTC. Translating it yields CASSVGGDYGYTF.

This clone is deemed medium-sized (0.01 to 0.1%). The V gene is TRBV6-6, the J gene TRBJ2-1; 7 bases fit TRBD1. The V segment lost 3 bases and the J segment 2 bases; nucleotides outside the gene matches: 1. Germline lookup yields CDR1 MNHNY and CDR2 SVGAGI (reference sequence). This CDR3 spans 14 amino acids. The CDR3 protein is CASSYQGAYNEQFF. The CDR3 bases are TGTGCCAGCAGTTATCAGGGGGCCTACAATGAGCAGTTCTTC.

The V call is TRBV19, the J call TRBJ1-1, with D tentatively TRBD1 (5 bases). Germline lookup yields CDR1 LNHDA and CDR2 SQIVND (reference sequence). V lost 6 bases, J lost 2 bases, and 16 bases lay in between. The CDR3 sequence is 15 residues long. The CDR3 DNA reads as TGTGCCAGTAGATCCCCCTGGGGGGATAACACTGAAGCTTTCTTT. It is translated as CASRSPWGDNTEAFF.

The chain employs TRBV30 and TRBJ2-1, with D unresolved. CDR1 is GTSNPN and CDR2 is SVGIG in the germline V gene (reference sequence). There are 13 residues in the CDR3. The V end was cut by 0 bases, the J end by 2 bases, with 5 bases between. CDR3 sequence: CAWSVLAYNEQFF. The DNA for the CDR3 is TGTGCCTGGAGTGTACTTGCCTACAATGAGCAGTTCTTC.

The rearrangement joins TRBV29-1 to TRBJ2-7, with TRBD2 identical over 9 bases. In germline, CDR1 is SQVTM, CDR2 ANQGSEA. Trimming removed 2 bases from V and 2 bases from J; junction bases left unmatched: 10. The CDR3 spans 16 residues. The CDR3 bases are TGCAGCGTTGAATTGATTAGCGGGGGCTGGGCCTACGAGCAGTACTTC. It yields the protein CSVELISGGWAYEQYF.

CDR3 sequence: CATRRGYEQYF. The CDR3 DNA reads TGTGCCACCCGGAGAGGCTACGAGCAGTACTTC. J is TRBJ2-7 and V is TRBV6-6; D gene ambiguous. Germline CDR1 reads MNHNY; CDR2 reads SVGAGI (reference sequence). V was cut by 10 bases and J by 3 bases, with 10 bases left in between. The CDR3 has 11 residues.

The CDR3 loop reads CASSHRSSTNEKLFF. CDR3 DNA: TGCGCCAGCAGCCATAGGAGTTCAACTAATGAAAAACTGTTTTTT. The chain carries TRBV4-3 and TRBJ1-4; D not resolved. CDR3 size: 15 residues. The V gene lost 3 bases and the J gene lost 0 bases, with 8 bases spanning the gap. Germline CDR1 reads LGHNA; CDR2 reads YSLEER.